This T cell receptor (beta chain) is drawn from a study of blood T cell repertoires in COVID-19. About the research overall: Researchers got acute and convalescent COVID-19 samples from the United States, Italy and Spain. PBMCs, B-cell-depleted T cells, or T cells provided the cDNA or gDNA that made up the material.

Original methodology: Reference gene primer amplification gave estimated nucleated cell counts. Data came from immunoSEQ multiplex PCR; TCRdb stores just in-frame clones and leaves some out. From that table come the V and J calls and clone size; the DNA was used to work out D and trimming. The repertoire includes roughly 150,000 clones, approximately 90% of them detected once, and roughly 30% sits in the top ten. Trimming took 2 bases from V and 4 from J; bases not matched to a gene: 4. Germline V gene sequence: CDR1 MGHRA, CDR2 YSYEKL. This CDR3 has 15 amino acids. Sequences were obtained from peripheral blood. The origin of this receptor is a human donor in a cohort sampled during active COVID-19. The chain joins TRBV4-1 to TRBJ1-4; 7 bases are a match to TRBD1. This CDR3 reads CASSQQTGINEKLFF. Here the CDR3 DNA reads TGCGCCAGCAGCCAACAGACAGGGATTAATGAAAAACTGTTTTTT.